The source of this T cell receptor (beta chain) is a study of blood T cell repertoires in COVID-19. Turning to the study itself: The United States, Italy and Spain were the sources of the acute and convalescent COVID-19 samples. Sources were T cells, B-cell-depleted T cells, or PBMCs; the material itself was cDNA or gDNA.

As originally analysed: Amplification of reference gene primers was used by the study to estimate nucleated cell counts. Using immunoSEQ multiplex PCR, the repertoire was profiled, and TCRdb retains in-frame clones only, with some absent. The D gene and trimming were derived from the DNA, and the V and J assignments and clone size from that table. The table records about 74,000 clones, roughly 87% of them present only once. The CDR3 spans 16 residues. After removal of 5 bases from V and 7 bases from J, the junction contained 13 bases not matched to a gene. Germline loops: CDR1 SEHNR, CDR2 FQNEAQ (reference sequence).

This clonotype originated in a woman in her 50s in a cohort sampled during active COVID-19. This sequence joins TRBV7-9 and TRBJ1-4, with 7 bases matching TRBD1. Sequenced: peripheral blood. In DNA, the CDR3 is TGTGCCAGCAGCGATAGTACAAAACAGGGGACTGAAAAACTGTTTTTT. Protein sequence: CASSDSTKQGTEKLFF. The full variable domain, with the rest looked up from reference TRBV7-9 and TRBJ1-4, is DTGVSQNPRHKITKRGQNVTFRCDPISEHNRLYWYRQTLGQGPEFLTYFQNEAQLEKSRLLSDRFSAERPKGSFSTLEIQRTEQGDSAMYLCASSDSTKQGTEKLFFGSGTQLSVL.